The rows below give T cell receptor beta chains drawn from one sample of a study of siplizumab effects on memory and regulatory T cells. Their target antigens are unknown. The protocol was immunoSEQ multiplex PCR, while the TCRdb copy is restricted to in-frame clones and leaves out a portion. This sample has under 4,500 clones, with about half found just once. The specimen was CFSE-low (dividing) CD4+ T cells sorted from an allogeneic mixed lymphocyte reaction. These receptors were taken from a human donor in good health; the cells came from an allogeneic mixed lymphocyte reaction. The CDR3 runs from the conserved cysteine through the conserved F or W. D genes are given only for firm matches. The size of a clone is reported for some rows only, either as once, few or many, or as a class for expanded clones.

length: 15; J: TRBJ1-1; D: NA; size: few; V: TRBV10-2; DNA: TGCGCCAGCAGCCCCCTGCGGGGGGCGGGCACTGAAGCTTTCTTT; CDR3: CASSPLRGAGTEAFF
length: 14; J: TRBJ1-1; D: NA; size: NA; V: TRBV6-5; DNA: TGTGCCAGCAGTCCCCATTCTACAAAGACTGAAGCTTTCTTT; CDR3: CASSPHSTKTEAFF
length: 14; J: TRBJ1-5; D: NA; size: few; V: TRBV7-2; DNA: TGTGCCAGCAGCTTATTCCGCGCAGATCAGCCCCAGCATTTT; CDR3: CASSLFRADQPQHF
length: 15; J: TRBJ2-3; D: NA; size: NA; V: TRBV5-4; DNA: TGTGCCAGCACTGCCCAGCTGGGGGGCACAGATACGCAGTATTTT; CDR3: CASTAQLGGTDTQYF
length: 16; J: TRBJ1-1; D: NA; size: NA; V: TRBV29-1; DNA: TGCAGCGTTGTAGGCCTACCTCAGGTTGGGAACACTGAAGCTTTCTTT; CDR3: CSVVGLPQVGNTEAFF
length: 14; J: TRBJ2-1; D: NA; size: NA; V: TRBV5-5; DNA: TGTGCCAGCAGCTTGGACAGGGCCTACAATGAGCAGTTCTTC; CDR3: CASSLDRAYNEQFF
length: 13; J: TRBJ1-2; D: NA; size: few; V: TRBV7-9; DNA: TGTGCCAGCAGCTTAGCAGCTAACTATGGCTACACCTTC; CDR3: CASSLAANYGYTF
length: 13; J: TRBJ2-1; D: NA; size: NA; V: TRBV7-3; DNA: TGTGCCAGCAGCTTAATGAAGGCAGATGAGCAGTTCTTC; CDR3: CASSLMKADEQFF
length: 16; J: TRBJ2-2; D: NA; size: NA; V: TRBV21-1; DNA: TGTGCCAGCAGCAAAACAGGGACGCAAATCACCGGGGAGCTGTTTTTT; CDR3: CASSKTGTQITGELFF
length: 14; J: TRBJ2-7; D: NA; size: few; V: TRBV21-1; DNA: TGTGCCAGCAGCAACCCTTCCAGGGATTACGAGCAGTACTTC; CDR3: CASSNPSRDYEQYF
length: 14; J: TRBJ2-5; D: NA; size: few; V: TRBV5-4; DNA: TGTGCCAGCAGCTTTGGGCAGTTCCAAGAGACCCAGTACTTC; CDR3: CASSFGQFQETQYF
length: 11; J: TRBJ1-2; D: NA; size: few; V: TRBV10-3; DNA: TGTGCCACCGGGGTTGGGGAGGGCTACACCTTC; CDR3: CATGVGEGYTF
length: 15; J: TRBJ1-1; D: TRBD1; size: NA; V: TRBV6-6; DNA: TGTGCCAGCAGAGACTCGGACAGGGAGAACACTGAAGCTTTCTTT; CDR3: CASRDSDRENTEAFF
length: 13; J: TRBJ2-5; D: TRBD2; size: NA; V: TRBV2; DNA: TGTGCCAGCGGGCGGGGGGGCCAAGAGACCCAGTACTTC; CDR3: CASGRGGQETQYF
length: 14; J: TRBJ2-7; D: NA; size: NA; V: TRBV7-9; DNA: TGTGCCAGCACAAGGGCCCCAGGGGCCTACGAGCAGTACTTC; CDR3: CASTRAPGAYEQYF
length: 14; J: TRBJ1-2; D: TRBD1; size: few; V: TRBV9; DNA: TGTGCCAGCAGCCCCCAAACAGGGGGCCTTGGCTACACCTTC; CDR3: CASSPQTGGLGYTF